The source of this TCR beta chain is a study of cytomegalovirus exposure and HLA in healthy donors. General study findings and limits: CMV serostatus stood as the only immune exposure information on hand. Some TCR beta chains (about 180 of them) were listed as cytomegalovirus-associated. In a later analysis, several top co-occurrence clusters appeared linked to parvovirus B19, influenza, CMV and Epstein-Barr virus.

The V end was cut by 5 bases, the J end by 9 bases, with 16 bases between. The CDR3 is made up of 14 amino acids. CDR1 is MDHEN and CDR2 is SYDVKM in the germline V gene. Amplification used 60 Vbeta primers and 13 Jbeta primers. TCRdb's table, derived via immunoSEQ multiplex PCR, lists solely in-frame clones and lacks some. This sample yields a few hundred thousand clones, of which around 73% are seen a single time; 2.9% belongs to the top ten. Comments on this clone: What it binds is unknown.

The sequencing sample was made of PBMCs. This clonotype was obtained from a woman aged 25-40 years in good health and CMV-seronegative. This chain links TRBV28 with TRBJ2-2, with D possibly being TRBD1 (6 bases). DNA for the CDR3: TGTGCCAGCAGTCCTGACAGGCCTGCCAGGGAGCTGTTTTTT. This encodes CASSPDRPARELFF. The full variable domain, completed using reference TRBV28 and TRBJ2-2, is DVKVTQSSRYLVKRTGEKVFLECVQDMDHENMFWYRQDPGLGLRLIYFSYDVKMKEKGDIPEGYSVSREKKERFSLILESASTNQTSMYLCASSPDRPARELFFGEGSRLTVL.